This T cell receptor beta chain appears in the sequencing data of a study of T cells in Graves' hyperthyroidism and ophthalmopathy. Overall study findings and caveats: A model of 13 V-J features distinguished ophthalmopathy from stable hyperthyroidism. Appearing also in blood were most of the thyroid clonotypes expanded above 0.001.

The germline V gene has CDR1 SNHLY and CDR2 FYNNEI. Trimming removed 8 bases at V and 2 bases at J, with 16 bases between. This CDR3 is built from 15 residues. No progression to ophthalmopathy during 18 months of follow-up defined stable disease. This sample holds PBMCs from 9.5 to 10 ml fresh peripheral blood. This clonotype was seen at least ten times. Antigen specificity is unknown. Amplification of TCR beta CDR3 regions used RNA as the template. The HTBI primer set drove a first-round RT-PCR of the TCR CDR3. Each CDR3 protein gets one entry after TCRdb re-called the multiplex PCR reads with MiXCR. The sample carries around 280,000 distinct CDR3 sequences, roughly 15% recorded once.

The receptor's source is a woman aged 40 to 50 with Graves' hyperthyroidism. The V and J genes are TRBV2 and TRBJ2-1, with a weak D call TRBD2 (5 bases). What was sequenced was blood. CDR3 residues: CASAQTSSTYNEQFF. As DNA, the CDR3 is TGTGCCAGCGCACAAACTAGTTCCACCTACAATGAGCAGTTCTTC. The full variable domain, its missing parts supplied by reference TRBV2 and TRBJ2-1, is EPEVTQTPSHQVTQMGQEVILRCVPISNHLYFYWYRQILGQKVEFLVSFYNNEISEKSEIFDDQFSVERPDGSNFTLKIRSTKLEDSAMYFCASAQTSSTYNEQFFGPGTRLTVL.